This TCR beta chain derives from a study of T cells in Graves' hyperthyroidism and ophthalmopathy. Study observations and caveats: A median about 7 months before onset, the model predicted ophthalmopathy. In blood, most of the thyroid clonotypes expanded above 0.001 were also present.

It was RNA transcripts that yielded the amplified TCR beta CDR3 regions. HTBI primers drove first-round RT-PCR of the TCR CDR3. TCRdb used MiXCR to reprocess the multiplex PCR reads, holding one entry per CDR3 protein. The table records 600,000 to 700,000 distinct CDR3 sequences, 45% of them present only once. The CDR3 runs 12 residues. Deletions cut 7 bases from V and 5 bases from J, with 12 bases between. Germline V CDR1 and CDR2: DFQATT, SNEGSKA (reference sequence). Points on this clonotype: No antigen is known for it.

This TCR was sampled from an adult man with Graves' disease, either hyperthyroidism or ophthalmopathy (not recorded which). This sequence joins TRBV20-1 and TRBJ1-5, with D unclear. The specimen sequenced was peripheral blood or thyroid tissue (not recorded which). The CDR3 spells CSDSRSYQPQHF. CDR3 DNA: TGCAGTGATTCCAGGTCCTATCAGCCCCAGCATTTT.